These 25 T cell receptor beta chains share one sample of origin, sequenced in a study of spatial heterogeneity in lung cancer. Time point meaning: blood at routine non-recurrence follow-up after resection. TCRdb used MiXCR to reprocess the 5' RACE reads, holding one entry per CDR3 protein. This sample yields around 27,000 distinct CDR3 sequences, of which 5% to 5.5% are seen a single time; approximately 24% belongs to the top ten. The specimen was PBMCs, collected at follow-up. The receptors come from a female donor with early-stage non-small cell lung cancer.

This clonotype was seen repeatedly, ten times or more. CDR3 protein: CASSIDLAATSTDTQYF. The DNA of the CDR3 is TGTGCCAGCAGTATAGACCTAGCGGCCACTAGCACAGATACGCAGTATTTT. The V gene is TRBV12-3 or TRBV12-4, the J gene TRBJ2-3; 7 bases are a match to TRBD2. This CDR3 is 17 amino acids long. Unmatched junction bases numbered 11, after V lost 5 bases and J lost 0 bases.

In its sample, this clonotype was seen many times. The rearrangement joins TRBV20-1 to TRBJ2-1; a possible D gene is TRBD1 (5 bases). CDR3 size: 15 residues. Germline assignment: CDR1 DFQATT and CDR2 SNEGSKA (reference sequence). Trimming pared 3 bases from V and 4 bases from J, leaving 16 bases between. Written as DNA, the CDR3 is TGCAGTGCTAGGGGGCAGCCTCCTCGGTACAATGAGCAGTTCTTC. It translates to CSARGQPPRYNEQFF.

This clonotype came up many times. This rearrangement joins TRBV6-2 or TRBV6-3 to TRBJ1-2, with D unclear. V was trimmed by 6 bases and J by 3 bases, leaving 11 bases between them. Germline V gives CDR1 MNHEY, CDR2 SVGEGT. This CDR3 contains 13 residues. The CDR3 nucleotides read TGTGCCAGCAGACCAACAGTCCACTATGGCTACACCTTC. Amino acids: CASRPTVHYGYTF.

This clonotype was seen many times. The rearrangement joins TRBV28 to TRBJ1-5; D gene uncertain. There are 15 residues in the CDR3. The ends were cut back, 5 bases at V and 4 bases at J, with 15 bases in the middle. Germline V gene lookup returns CDR1 MDHEN and CDR2 SYDVKM. DNA for the CDR3: TGTGCCAGCAGTCCAAAAGGGCTGAAGAATCAGCCCCAGCATTTT. Translation: CASSPKGLKNQPQHF.

This clonotype showed up many times. This chain connects TRBV10-3 to TRBJ2-2, with 7 positions matching TRBD2. In germline, CDR1 is ENHRY, CDR2 SYGVKD. Trimming took 4 bases from V and 5 from J; bases not matched to a gene: 7. The CDR3 runs to 15 residues. CDR3 loop: CAISGRGSGTGELFF. CDR3 sequence (DNA): TGTGCCATCAGTGGGCGCGGGAGCGGAACCGGGGAGCTGTTTTTT.

This clonotype was observed at least ten times. This rearrangement joins TRBV5-1 to TRBJ2-3; 8 bases map to TRBD1. This CDR3 is built from 14 residues. The germline gives CDR1 SGHRS, CDR2 YFSETQ. Trimming took 3 bases from V and 1 from J; bases not matched to a gene: 1. CDR3 residues: CASSSTGGTDTQYF. In nucleotides, the CDR3 is TGCGCCAGCAGCTCGACAGGGGGCACAGATACGCAGTATTTT.

This clonotype counts as medium-sized (0.01 to 0.1%). V is TRBV20-1 and J is TRBJ2-3; TRBD2 agrees at 10 bases. Germline lookup yields CDR1 DFQATT and CDR2 SNEGSKA (reference sequence). The CDR3 runs 19 residues. With V trimmed by 0 bases and J by 6 bases, 18 bases remained unmatched. Here the CDR3 reads CSARDGRAGGITSVDTQYF. In DNA form, the CDR3 reads TGCAGTGCTAGAGATGGTCGAGCGGGGGGGATCACCTCTGTTGATACGCAGTATTTT.

The table lists this clonotype with many counts. The chain has TRBV5-4 and TRBJ1-6; D gene ambiguous. V dropped 0 bases and J dropped 10 bases, with 11 bases sitting between them. Germline V gene sequence: CDR1 SGHNT, CDR2 YYREEE (reference sequence). The CDR3 is made up of 14 amino acids. The DNA of the CDR3 is TGTGCCAGCAGCTTGGAGGGCAGCGGGTCACCCCTCCACTTT. Protein: CASSLEGSGSPLHF.

This clonotype was recorded many times. This chain links TRBV10-3 with TRBJ1-2; possibly TRBD1 for D (6 bases). The CDR3 loop spans 14 amino acids. CDR1 is ENHRY and CDR2 is SYGVKD in the germline V gene. Trimming took 6 bases from V and 2 from J, leaving 13 bases between them. The DNA of the CDR3 is TGTGCCATCAGGAGGGGGGAAGCCAACTATGGCTACACCTTC. Protein product: CAIRRGEANYGYTF.

This clonotype was seen repeatedly, ten times or more. The chain employs TRBV9 and TRBJ2-7, with 7 positions matching TRBD2. V shed 2 bases, J shed 1 base, and the junction held 9 bases outside the gene matches. Germline CDR1 is SGDLS and CDR2 is YYNGEE. The CDR3 is 16 amino acids. The CDR3 reads CASSVSGGAQSYEQYF. The CDR3 DNA is TGTGCCAGCAGCGTTTCGGGGGGAGCCCAGTCCTACGAGCAGTACTTC.

This clonotype has a count of ten or more. This rearrangement joins TRBV15 to TRBJ1-2; D gene ambiguous. V lost 2 bases, J lost 4 bases, and 17 bases lay in between. Germline V CDR1 and CDR2: LNHNV, YYDKDF (reference sequence). The CDR3 runs to 16 residues. The CDR3 reads CATSRSGGGTPYGYTF. The CDR3 bases are TGTGCCACCAGCAGATCGGGAGGCGGAACCCCCTATGGCTACACCTTC.

This clonotype was seen repeatedly, ten times or more. The rearrangement links TRBV12-3 or TRBV12-4 to TRBJ1-1, with D possibly matching TRBD1 (5 bases). This CDR3 is built from 13 residues. Trimming shortened V by 3 bases and J by 6 bases, and 11 bases separated the two germline ends. This CDR3 reads CASSFLGVAEAFF. The CDR3 nucleotides read TGTGCCAGCAGTTTTCTAGGGGTGGCTGAAGCTTTCTTT.

This clonotype was seen a few times. The rearrangement links TRBV28 to TRBJ2-7; TRBD2 agrees at 10 bases. This CDR3 is 16 amino acids long. Germline V lookup: CDR1 MDHEN, CDR2 SYDVKM. Trimming cost V 2 bases and J 4 bases; bases outside gene matches: 8. The CDR3 DNA is TGTGCCAGCAGTTTACCTCTGACTAGCGGGTGGTACGAGCAGTACTTC. It codes for CASSLPLTSGWYEQYF.

The chain recombines TRBV7-2 with TRBJ2-2, with D uncertain. In germline, CDR1 is SGHTA, CDR2 FQGNSA. V dropped 5 bases and J dropped 5 bases, with 6 bases sitting between them. This CDR3 contains 12 residues. The CDR3, as DNA: TGTGCCAGCAGCAAGAGTACCGGGGAGCTGTTTTTT. Residues: CASSKSTGELFF.

This clonotype was observed many times. The genes are TRBV20-1 and TRBJ2-7; 10 bases map to TRBD2. This CDR3 has 15 amino acids. J gave up 3 bases and V 4 bases, and 9 bases lay outside the gene matches. Looked up from germline, CDR1 is DFQATT and CDR2 is SNEGSKA (reference sequence). CDR3 bases: TGCAGTGCTAACCCAGCTAGCGGGGGACTCTACGAGCAGTACTTC. Residues: CSANPASGGLYEQYF.

J is TRBJ2-5 and V is TRBV9, with D maybe TRBD2 (6 bases). The CDR3 covers 14 residues. Trimming removed 0 bases from V and 4 bases from J, with 10 bases in between. Germline assignment: CDR1 SGDLS and CDR2 YYNGEE. The CDR3 coding sequence is TGTGCCAGCAGCGTAGGTTCCGGGGGAGAGACCCAGTACTTC. It encodes CASSVGSGGETQYF.

This clonotype has ten or more counts. V gene TRBV11-2 combines with J gene TRBJ2-3, with 7 bases identical to TRBD2. The germline gives CDR1 SGHAT, CDR2 FQNNGV. Losses at the gene ends were 1 base for V and 6 bases for J; bases not matched to a gene: 4. The CDR3 loop spans 14 amino acids. CDR3 nucleotide sequence: TGTGCCAGCAGCTTAGTCCCCGGGAGGGATACGCAGTATTTT. Translated, it gives CASSLVPGRDTQYF.

This clonotype was recorded many times. The chain joins TRBV7-8 to TRBJ2-5; perhaps D is TRBD1 or TRBD2 (6 bases each). Germline V gives CDR1 SGHVS, CDR2 FQNEAQ. The CDR3 has 13 amino acids. The ends were cut back, 6 bases at V and 5 bases at J, with 13 bases in the middle. CDR3 sequence (DNA): TGTGCCAGCAGGGAAGGGGGGCGTGAGACCCAGTACTTC. Protein product: CASREGGRETQYF.

This clonotype was found a few times. The chain joins TRBV19 to TRBJ2-3; a possible D gene is TRBD1 (6 bases). Germline values: CDR1 LNHDA, CDR2 SQIVND (reference sequence). The CDR3 is 18 residues long. V dropped 1 base and J dropped 5 bases, with 22 bases sitting between them. The CDR3 coding sequence is TGTGCCAGTAGTATAGTCCATTCCCAGACAGGAGTAGGAGATACGCAGTATTTT. Its protein is CASSIVHSQTGVGDTQYF.

This clonotype was picked up many times. The chain employs TRBV7-2 and TRBJ1-1; possibly TRBD1 for D (6 bases). This CDR3 has 15 amino acids. CDR1 is SGHTA and CDR2 is FQGNSA in the germline V gene. V dropped 1 base and J dropped 0 bases, with 9 bases sitting between them. The CDR3: CASSLDRGVNTEAFF. In DNA, the CDR3 is TGTGCCAGCAGCTTAGATAGGGGGGTGAACACTGAAGCTTTCTTT. Full variable domain (missing parts from reference TRBV7-2 and TRBJ1-1): GAGVSQSPSNKVTEKGKDVELRCDPISGHTALYWYRQSLGQGLEFLIYFQGNSAPDKSGLPSDRFSAERTGGSVSTLTIQRTQQEDSAVYLCASSLDRGVNTEAFFGQGTRLTVV.

This clonotype was counted ten times or more. The J gene is TRBJ2-7, the V gene TRBV7-9, with D tentatively TRBD2 (5 bases). The germline V gene encodes CDR1 SEHNR and CDR2 FQNEAQ (reference sequence). V was clipped by 1 base and J by 9 bases, with 13 bases between them. The CDR3 has 13 residues. CDR3 coding DNA: TGTGCCAGCAGCTTAGGGGAGAGGCTGGGGCAGTACTTC. This gives the protein CASSLGERLGQYF.

This clonotype was detected ten times or more. The CDR3 sequence: CASSEDRSREKLFF. As DNA, the CDR3 is TGTGCCAGCAGTGAGGACAGGTCCCGGGAAAAACTGTTTTTT. The chain couples TRBV2 to TRBJ1-4; TRBD1 aligns across 7 bases. Per germline, CDR1 SNHLY and CDR2 FYNNEI. V lost 3 bases to trimming and J lost 8 bases; unmatched junction nucleotides: 6. This CDR3 is built from 14 residues.

This clonotype was detected many times. The chain combines TRBV7-2 with TRBJ1-6; D call uncertain. The CDR3 runs to 15 residues. Per germline, CDR1 SGHTA and CDR2 FQGNSA. The V and J ends lost 5 bases and 9 bases respectively, with 17 bases between them. The CDR3 protein is CASSPNPIATSPLHF. CDR3 DNA: TGTGCCAGCAGCCCAAATCCGATCGCAACTTCACCCCTCCACTTT.

This clonotype was seen at least ten times. This chain connects TRBV4-3 to TRBJ2-3; D is unclear. Per the germline V gene, CDR1 is LGHNA and CDR2 is YSLEER. V lost 4 bases to trimming and J lost 0 bases, with 11 bases between them. The CDR3 is 15 amino acids. The CDR3, as DNA: TGCGCCAGCAGCCGATCGGACGGCAGCACAGATACGCAGTATTTT. It translates to CASSRSDGSTDTQYF.

This clonotype was recorded at least ten times. V usage is TRBV28 and J usage is TRBJ2-1, with a possible D match to TRBD2 (6 bases). CDR3 size: 15 residues. Germline V gene lookup returns CDR1 MDHEN and CDR2 SYDVKM. The V end lost 4 bases, the J end lost 9 bases, and 19 bases lay between the germline ends. The CDR3 reads CASSSPGLLGSEQFF. The CDR3 nucleotides read TGTGCCAGCAGTTCCCCGGGACTCCTCGGGAGTGAGCAGTTCTTC.